One and the same sample provided the 22 T cell receptor beta chains below, sequenced in a study of T cell responses to AZD1222 COVID-19 vaccine (dated by TCRdb to the early 2020s). The sample's time point label, in plain terms: baseline before first vaccination. Library construction relied on the immunoSEQ multiplex PCR assay. TCRdb re-hosts the immuneACCESS table, in-frame sequences only. Its copies lack some clones; in the studies checked, an unresolved V gene accounts for under half of them, and the cause for the rest is not known. Within this sample are about 100,000 clones, with 88% of them counted one time only. The ten largest clones add up to around 1.8% of the sample. Material: peripheral blood, obtained on day 0 of AZD1222 vaccination. These receptors all come from an adult in good health.

The J gene is TRBJ2-1, the V gene TRBV6-2 or TRBV6-3, with D perhaps matching TRBD1 or TRBD2 (7 bases each). CDR3 size: 16 residues. From germline, CDR1 is MNHEY and CDR2 SVGEGT. Trimming removed 6 bases at V and 2 bases at J, with 17 bases between. The CDR3 sequence: CASSPGRGPPYNEQFF. CDR3 nucleotide sequence: TGTGCCAGCAGCCCTGGGAGGGGGCCCCCCTACAATGAGCAGTTCTTC.

The genes are TRBV24-1 and TRBJ1-2, with D tentatively TRBD1 (5 bases). This CDR3 spans 15 amino acids. Between the trimmed V and J ends, which lost 3 bases and 5 bases, there was a span of 15 bases. Germline V gene lookup returns CDR1 KGHDR and CDR2 SFDVKD. The CDR3 is CATSDPGTGSYGYTF. The CDR3 DNA reads as TGTGCCACCAGTGATCCCGGGACCGGTTCTTATGGCTACACCTTC.

This clone turned up a few times. The chain is built from TRBV2 and TRBJ2-5; weak D call: TRBD1 (5 bases). V gave up 6 bases and J gave up 3 bases, with 8 bases separating them. The V gene's germline CDR1 is SNHLY and CDR2 FYNNEI. This CDR3 is 12 amino acids long. The CDR3 nucleotides are TGTGCCAGCAGAGGGGTGGAAGAGACCCAGTACTTC. Residues: CASRGVEETQYF.

The chain is built from TRBV5-1 and TRBJ1-1, with unresolved D. Deletions cut 9 bases from V and 4 bases from J, with 16 bases between. The CDR3 covers 13 residues. Germline CDR1 and CDR2: SGHRS and YFSETQ. CDR3 amino acids: CATQQASGTEAFF. The CDR3 DNA follows: TGCGCCACCCAGCAGGCTTCGGGCACTGAAGCTTTCTTT.

The chain joins TRBV19 to TRBJ2-1, with D possibly matching TRBD2 (6 bases). CDR1 and CDR2 (germline): LNHDA, SQIVND (reference sequence). V was pared by 0 bases and J by 1 base, with 10 bases between. The CDR3 extends over 16 amino acids. The CDR3 DNA reads as TGTGCCAGTAGTATAGACCGCAGCGGGTCCTACAATGAGCAGTTCTTC. Translating it yields CASSIDRSGSYNEQFF.

This clone was counted once. This chain links TRBV18 with TRBJ1-1, with D tentatively TRBD1 (5 bases). CDR1 and CDR2 (germline): KGHSH, LQKENI. V dropped 0 bases and J dropped 3 bases, with 17 bases sitting between them. There are 17 residues in the CDR3. CDR3 in amino acids: CASSPPGSTWGYTEAFF. For the CDR3, the DNA is TGTGCCAGCTCACCACCAGGTTCGACCTGGGGCTACACTGAAGCTTTCTTT.

The genes are TRBV2 and TRBJ2-1; the D is unclear. Germline loops: CDR1 SNHLY, CDR2 FYNNEI. The ends were cut back, 5 bases at V and 3 bases at J, with 11 bases in the middle. This CDR3 is 14 amino acids long. CDR3 loop: CASSSRRSYNEQFF. CDR3 in DNA: TGTGCCAGCAGTTCCCGTCGTAGCTACAATGAGCAGTTCTTC. The full variable domain, with the rest looked up from reference TRBV2 and TRBJ2-1, is EPEVTQTPSHQVTQMGQEVILRCVPISNHLYFYWYRQILGQKVEFLVSFYNNEISEKSEIFDDQFSVERPDGSNFTLKIRSTKLEDSAMYFCASSSRRSYNEQFFGPGTRLTVL.

The genes are TRBV3-1 (or the pseudogene TRBV3-2) and TRBJ2-2, with TRBD1 as a possible D gene (5 bases). This CDR3 is 14 amino acids long. The V end lost 5 bases, the J end lost 3 bases, and 10 bases lay between the germline ends. CDR1 is LGHDT and CDR2 is YNNKEL in the germline V gene (reference sequence). The CDR3 nucleotides read TGTGCCAGCAGCGACAGTTACTACACCGGGGAGCTGTTTTTT. Translation: CASSDSYYTGELFF.

The chain's CDR3 is CAYRDGNGYTF. CDR3 sequence (DNA): TGTGCCTATCGGGACGGGAATGGCTACACCTTC. The chain couples TRBV30 to TRBJ1-2, with a weak D call TRBD1 (5 bases). V gave up 7 bases and J gave up 6 bases, with 12 bases separating them. The CDR3 runs 11 residues. Germline V gives CDR1 GTSNPN, CDR2 SVGIG (reference sequence).

Only a few counts were recorded for this clone. This sample also contains other DNA sequences that code for the same CDR3. The chain has TRBV12-3 or TRBV12-4 and TRBJ1-2; possible D gene TRBD1, 6 bases. The CDR3 extends over 13 amino acids. V was trimmed by 6 bases and J by 4 bases, leaving 12 bases between them. CDR3 protein: CASSPTGSYGYTF. The CDR3, as DNA: TGTGCCAGCAGCCCGACAGGATCCTATGGCTACACCTTC.

This clone has just one count. V usage is TRBV7-2 and J usage is TRBJ2-7; D ambiguous. There are 15 residues in the CDR3. Germline CDR1 is SGHTA and CDR2 is FQGNSA. Trimming stripped 5 bases from V and 4 bases from J, with 18 bases between. DNA for the CDR3: TGTGCCAGCAGCCCCTTATCGTCGGGTACTTACGAGCAGTACTTC. Translation: CASSPLSSGTYEQYF. The full variable domain, with the rest looked up from reference TRBV7-2 and TRBJ2-7, is GAGVSQSPSNKVTEKGKDVELRCDPISGHTALYWYRQSLGQGLEFLIYFQGNSAPDKSGLPSDRFSAERTGGSVSTLTIQRTQQEDSAVYLCASSPLSSGTYEQYFGPGTRLTVT.

The genes are TRBV6-2 or TRBV6-3 and TRBJ1-1; D perhaps matches TRBD1 (5 bases). Germline lookup yields CDR1 MNHEY and CDR2 SVGEGT. The CDR3 loop spans 15 amino acids. Trimming shortened V by 5 bases and J by 0 bases, and 13 bases separated the two germline ends. CDR3 sequence: CASSPRWTLNTEAFF. The CDR3 coding sequence is TGTGCCAGCAGTCCGAGATGGACACTGAACACTGAAGCTTTCTTT.

The rearrangement uses TRBV27 and TRBJ2-7, with 7 bases matching TRBD1. With 4 bases clipped from V and 6 bases from J, the junction kept 0 bases outside the gene matches. CDR1 is MNHEY and CDR2 is SMNVEV in the germline V gene (reference sequence). This CDR3 is 11 amino acids long. The DNA of the CDR3 is TGTGCCAGCAGTTCAGGGGGCGAGCAGTACTTC. This sequence encodes CASSSGGEQYF.

This sequence joins TRBV5-1 and TRBJ1-1; TRBD1 aligns across 10 bases. The CDR3 is 18 residues long. CDR1 SGHRS and CDR2 YFSETQ come from the germline V gene. The trim removed 0 bases at V and 7 bases at J, leaving 15 bases unmatched. The chain's CDR3 is CASSLASSGPGQGNEAFF. The CDR3 coding sequence is TGCGCCAGCAGCTTGGCCTCTAGCGGACCGGGACAGGGGAATGAAGCTTTCTTT.

The J gene is TRBJ1-2, the V gene TRBV12-3 or TRBV12-4, with D unresolved. This CDR3 has 12 amino acids. V was trimmed by 0 bases and J by 4 bases, leaving 3 bases between them. DNA of the CDR3: TGTGCCAGCAGTTTAGCAATCTATGGCTACACCTTC. This translates into CASSLAIYGYTF.

This clone appeared a single time. The chain links TRBV28 to TRBJ1-6; 7 bases line up with TRBD1. From germline, CDR1 is MDHEN and CDR2 SYDVKM. This CDR3 contains 14 residues. The V and J ends lost 6 bases and 9 bases, in that order; junction bases with no gene match: 8. The CDR3 loop is CASSLQGVGSPLHF. Written as DNA, the CDR3 is TGTGCCAGCAGCCTCCAGGGGGTCGGTTCACCCCTCCACTTT.

Written as DNA, the CDR3 is TGTGCCAGCAGTCGTCAGGGGGTCGGCTACACCTTC. Protein: CASSRQGVGYTF. The chain has TRBV6-5 and TRBJ1-2, with 7 nucleotides matching TRBD1. The CDR3 is made up of 12 amino acids. Germline assignment: CDR1 MNHEY and CDR2 SVGAGI. V shed 5 bases, J shed 8 bases, and the junction held 5 bases outside the gene matches.

The chain recombines TRBV6-2 or TRBV6-3 with TRBJ2-7, with D unresolved. The germline V and J ends were trimmed by 5 bases and 7 bases, with 9 bases remaining between them. The CDR3 has 11 amino acids. The germline gives CDR1 MNHEY, CDR2 SVGEGT. Written as DNA, the CDR3 is TGTGCCAGCAGTCTCTACAGTGAGCAGTACTTC. This encodes CASSLYSEQYF.

CDR3 coding DNA: TGCGCCAGCAGCCCGGCCGTCAGGGACGAGCAGTACTTC. Protein sequence: CASSPAVRDEQYF. The V gene is TRBV5-1, the J gene TRBJ2-7, with D perhaps matching TRBD1 (5 bases). This CDR3 comprises 13 residues. The germline V gene encodes CDR1 SGHRS and CDR2 YFSETQ. V was cut by 4 bases and J by 5 bases, with 13 bases left in between.

The genes are TRBV19 and TRBJ1-1, with unresolved D. V lost 7 bases and J lost 6, with 15 bases in between. CDR3 length: 13 amino acids. The germline V gene encodes CDR1 LNHDA and CDR2 SQIVND (reference sequence). This chain's CDR3 is CASTRTSRPEAFF. DNA for the CDR3: TGTGCCAGTACTAGGACGAGTCGGCCTGAAGCTTTCTTT.

This chain connects TRBV29-1 to TRBJ1-2; D not certain. Germline V gene sequence: CDR1 SQVTM, CDR2 ANQGSEA. With 3 bases removed from V and 4 bases from J, the gap between germline ends came to 9 bases. The CDR3 sequence is 12 residues long. The CDR3 coding sequence is TGCAGCGTTGATGCAAAGGGCTATGGCTACACCTTC. Protein sequence: CSVDAKGYGYTF.

This chain uses TRBV2 with TRBJ1-5; D remains unclear. Germline CDR1 SNHLY, CDR2 FYNNEI. The CDR3 sequence is 12 residues long. V was trimmed by 2 bases and J by 5 bases, leaving 4 bases between them. The CDR3 protein is CASSEIHQPQHF. CDR3 coding DNA: TGTGCCAGCAGTGAAATTCATCAGCCCCAGCATTTT.